This TCR beta chain was obtained from a study of neurological immune-mediated disorders. About the research overall: Multiple sclerosis patients numbering approximately 34 comprised around 31 relapsing-remitting and 3 secondary progressive patients.

The method for making cDNA was 5'RACE, and it used 10-nucleotide random UMIs. MiXCR was run by TCRdb on the 5' RACE reads, yielding one entry per CDR3 protein. The data hold some 95,000 distinct CDR3 sequences, with around 3.3% observed a single time. PBMCs numbering 2 million and stored at -80 C yielded the unsorted libraries. This clonotype appeared many times. The germline CDR1 and CDR2 sequences are DFQATT and SNEGSKA (reference sequence). The CDR3 totals 15 residues. V was clipped by 6 bases and J by 4 bases, with 22 bases between them. The sequence derives from a woman between 18 and 30 years old with multiple sclerosis. The material sequenced was PBMCs. The genes are TRBV20-1 and TRBJ2-7, with D tentatively TRBD1 (6 bases). The DNA of the CDR3 is TGCAGTGCGATTACAGGGTCCCCCCGCTTTTACGAGCAGTACTTC. This sequence encodes CSAITGSPRFYEQYF.